A selection of T cell receptor beta chains follows, all from one sample in a study of response to subunit inactivated influenza vaccine. MiXCR, run by TCRdb on the RT-PCR reads, gives a single entry per CDR3 protein. The repertoire holds some 570,000 distinct CDR3 sequences, with approximately 10% as singletons. The sample was also linked to a second study, of T cells expressing NK-cell markers.

The specimen was PBMCs from blood, collected on the day of vaccination. Receptors were obtained from a man aged 50 to 60 who received an inactivated influenza vaccine. The CDR3 runs from the conserved cysteine through the conserved F or W. D genes are given only for firm matches. Clone size is stated in some rows and not others, as once, few, many or a class when expanded.

>TRBJ2-7|.|few|TRBV6-5
CASSYGVGFPYEQYF
TGTGCCAGCAGTTACGGAGTTGGTTTTCCCTACGAGCAGTACTTC
>TRBJ2-1|.|many|TRBV12-3/TRBV12-4
CASSLAGSGYNEQFF
TGTGCCAGCAGTTTAGCCGGGAGTGGGTACAATGAGCAGTTCTTC
>TRBJ1-1|.|few|TRBV20-1
CRQGGSLAEAFF
TGCCGCCAAGGCGGCAGTTTGGCTGAAGCTTTCTTT
>TRBJ2-7|.|.|TRBV10-3
CAISESRGNGEQYF
TGTGCCATCAGTGAGTCTAGGGGAAATGGCGAGCAGTACTTC
>TRBJ2-2|TRBD2|many|TRBV27
CASSLLAGDYTGELFF
TGTGCCAGCAGTTTACTAGCGGGGGACTACACCGGGGAGCTGTTTTTT
>TRBJ2-5|.|.|TRBV15
CATSRDRGTQYF
TGTGCCACCAGCAGAGATAGGGGGACCCAGTACTTC
>TRBJ2-5|TRBD2|few|TRBV20-1
CSANDVGGALETQYF
TGCAGTGCTAACGATGTCGGGGGGGCCCTCGAGACCCAGTACTTC
>TRBJ1-2|.|.|TRBV11-2
CASSLSGGKNYGYTF
TGTGCCAGCAGCTTAAGTGGGGGAAAGAACTATGGCTACACCTTC
>TRBJ2-2|.|few|TRBV15
CATSSGREGTGELFF
TGTGCCACCAGCTCTGGTAGGGAAGGAACCGGGGAGCTGTTTTTT
>TRBJ2-5|TRBD1|many|TRBV5-1
CASSLSGQIQETQYF
TGCGCCAGCAGCTTGTCGGGACAGATACAAGAGACCCAGTACTTC
>TRBJ2-7|.|.|TRBV7-2
CASSLAIRGQFYEQYF
TGTGCCAGCAGCTTAGCGATCCGAGGGCAATTCTACGAGCAGTACTTC
>TRBJ1-5|TRBD1|few|TRBV10-2
CASSDGQGRASGQPQHF
TGCGCCAGCAGTGACGGACAGGGGAGGGCTTCAGGTCAGCCCCAGCATTTT
>TRBJ2-1|.|few|TRBV6-1
CASTTMGGNYNEQFF
TGTGCCAGCACCACTATGGGGGGAAACTACAATGAGCAGTTCTTC
>TRBJ2-7|TRBD2|.|TRBV28
CASSRTSGSDEQYF
TGTGCCAGCAGTCGTACTAGCGGGAGTGACGAGCAGTACTTC
>TRBJ2-5|.|.|TRBV5-6
CASGLRGRETQYF
TGTGCCAGCGGACTCCGGGGTAGGGAGACCCAGTACTTC
>TRBJ2-5|TRBD1|.|TRBV24-1
CATSDPNDRDGRETQYF
TGTGCCACCAGTGACCCGAACGACAGGGATGGGCGAGAGACCCAGTACTTC
>TRBJ2-1|.|.|TRBV5-6
CASSSSVGRRVNEQFF
TGTGCCAGCAGCTCAAGTGTTGGCAGGCGCGTCAATGAGCAGTTCTTC
>TRBJ2-1|TRBD1|many|TRBV29-1
CSVPLLGTGVYNEQFF
TGCAGCGTTCCCCTCCTCGGGACAGGGGTTTACAATGAGCAGTTCTTC
>TRBJ2-3|TRBD1|.|TRBV4-2
CASSQDYGQGDTQYF
TGTGCCAGCAGCCAAGACTACGGACAGGGAGATACGCAGTATTTT
>TRBJ2-5|.|.|TRBV5-1
CASSLVGASQETQYF
TGCGCCAGCAGCTTGGTCGGGGCCAGCCAAGAGACCCAGTACTTC
>TRBJ2-7|TRBD1|.|TRBV10-3
CAISGTGDAFYEQYF
TGTGCCATCAGTGGGACAGGAGACGCATTCTACGAGCAGTACTTC
>TRBJ2-5|TRBD2|many|TRBV5-1
CASSLNPRTSGYQETQYF
TGCGCCAGCAGCTTGAATCCCCGGACTAGCGGATACCAAGAGACCCAGTACTTC
>TRBJ1-5|.|few|TRBV6-2/TRBV6-3
CASTTGTSNQPQHF
TGTGCCAGCACAACAGGAACTAGCAATCAGCCCCAGCATTTT
>TRBJ2-1|.|few|TRBV3-1
CASSQGVTGTLSEQFF
TGTGCCAGCAGCCAAGGAGTAACAGGGACATTGAGTGAGCAGTTCTTC
>TRBJ2-7|TRBD2|.|TRBV28
CASKTAGSAYEQYF
TGTGCCAGCAAAACAGCGGGAAGTGCCTACGAGCAGTACTTC
>TRBJ2-5|.|.|TRBV15
CATSRDKQAPVETQYF
TGTGCCACCAGCAGAGATAAGCAGGCACCGGTGGAGACCCAGTACTTC
>TRBJ1-1|.|few|TRBV18
CASSPPTPGKTEAFF
TGTGCCAGCTCACCACCTACACCGGGGAAAACTGAAGCTTTCTTT
>TRBJ2-1|.|.|TRBV15
CATSRVGGASYNEQFF
TGTGCCACCAGCAGAGTGGGGGGAGCCTCATACAATGAGCAGTTCTTC
>TRBJ2-6|.|few|TRBV29-1
CAAHSGANVLTF
TGCGCAGCACACTCTGGGGCCAACGTCCTGACTTTC
>TRBJ2-1|.|.|TRBV4-3
CASSQLKFSYNEQFF
TGCGCCAGCAGCCAACTGAAATTCTCCTACAATGAGCAGTTCTTC
>TRBJ2-2|.|.|TRBV10-3
CAISESRAGAPMYTGELFF
TGTGCCATCAGTGAGTCGAGGGCAGGGGCACCTATGTACACCGGGGAGCTGTTTTTT
>TRBJ2-3|.|.|TRBV12-3/TRBV12-4
CASTRMASTDTQYF
TGTGCCAGCACTCGAATGGCCTCCACAGATACGCAGTATTTT
>TRBJ2-2|.|many|TRBV12-3/TRBV12-4
CASSLNRANTGELFF
TGTGCCAGCAGTTTAAACAGGGCGAACACCGGGGAGCTGTTTTTT
>TRBJ2-1|TRBD1|few|TRBV7-6
CASSLLGQGINEQFF
TGTGCCAGCAGCTTATTGGGACAGGGGATAAATGAGCAGTTCTTC
>TRBJ2-3|TRBD2|few|TRBV5-1
CASSSGTTRGIRALDTQYF
TGCGCCAGCAGCTCTGGGACTACCCGCGGCATAAGGGCACTGGATACGCAGTATTTT
>TRBJ2-5|.|.|TRBV10-3
CAISDNRAGIETQYF
TGTGCCATCAGTGACAACAGGGCCGGAATCGAGACCCAGTACTTC
>TRBJ2-7|TRBD1|few|TRBV13
CASSDQRQGSSYEQYF
TGTGCCAGCAGCGATCAACGACAGGGAAGCTCCTACGAGCAGTACTTC
>TRBJ2-2|TRBD2|few|TRBV6-1
CASRGGEKVGELFF
TGTGCAAGCCGTGGGGGGGAAAAGGTCGGGGAGCTGTTTTTT
>TRBJ1-3|.|.|TRBV5-1
CASSPELLLSGNTIYF
TGCGCCAGCAGCCCCGAATTGTTGCTATCTGGAAACACCATATATTTT
>TRBJ2-2|.|few|TRBV29-1
CSVGLRGNTGELFF
TGCAGCGTTGGGCTACGGGGGAACACCGGGGAGCTGTTTTTT
>TRBJ2-3|TRBD2|.|TRBV20-1
CSAGDLAGGPDTQYF
TGCAGTGCCGGGGACCTAGCGGGAGGGCCGGATACGCAGTATTTT
>TRBJ2-1|.|many|TRBV7-9
CASSLEGSYNEQFF
TGTGCCAGCAGCTTAGAGGGCTCCTACAATGAGCAGTTCTTC
>TRBJ2-7|.|few|TRBV28
CASSPMDGTYEQYF
TGTGCCAGCAGTCCGATGGACGGAACCTACGAGCAGTACTTC
>TRBJ2-7|.|once|TRBV7-6
CASSSQEGGEQYF
TGTGCCAGCAGCTCACAGGAGGGGGGAGAGCAGTACTTC
>TRBJ1-2|TRBD1|.|TRBV2
CASSEAGGTVYGYTF
TGTGCCAGCAGTGAAGCGGGGGGGACAGTCTATGGCTACACCTTC
>TRBJ1-5|TRBD1|many|TRBV15
CATSRGGQGQPQHF
TGTGCCACCAGCAGAGGCGGACAGGGTCAGCCCCAGCATTTT
>TRBJ2-1|.|.|TRBV4-3
CASSQEWGQPYNEQFF
TGCGCCAGCAGCCAAGAATGGGGACAACCCTACAATGAGCAGTTCTTC
>TRBJ2-3|TRBD2|.|TRBV29-1
CSYKRESRTDTQYF
TGCAGCTACAAGCGGGAGTCAAGGACAGATACGCAGTATTTT
>TRBJ1-4|TRBD1|many|TRBV4-3
CASSQPGQGNEKLFF
TGCGCCAGCAGCCAGCCGGGACAGGGAAATGAAAAACTGTTTTTT
>TRBJ2-7|.|many|TRBV5-1
CASSSDLEYEQYF
TGCGCCAGCAGCTCGGACCTAGAATACGAGCAGTACTTC
>TRBJ1-2|.|.|TRBV24-1
CATSDLTDYGYTF
TGTGCCACCAGTGATTTGACCGACTATGGCTACACCTTC
>TRBJ1-5|TRBD1|.|TRBV4-3
CASPRQGEDQPQHF
TGCGCCAGCCCCCGACAGGGGGAGGATCAGCCCCAGCATTTT
>TRBJ1-3|.|.|TRBV20-1
CSARDGGAGNTIYF
TGCAGTGCTAGAGATGGAGGGGCTGGAAACACCATATATTTT
>TRBJ1-1|.|few|TRBV29-1
CSVVSPRGRGAFF
TGCAGCGTTGTGTCCCCCCGGGGGCGCGGGGCTTTCTTT
>TRBJ2-7|.|few|TRBV15
CATSRGRKLWGYEQYF
TGTGCCACCAGCAGAGGCCGAAAGTTATGGGGCTACGAGCAGTACTTC